This note documents a single T cell receptor beta chain sequence. The data stem from a study of blood T cell repertoires in COVID-19. In germline, CDR1 is PRHDT, CDR2 FYEKMQ (reference sequence). The CDR3 runs 16 residues. V shed 1 base, J shed 3 bases, and the junction held 5 bases outside the gene matches. Per the authors' pipeline: Reference gene primers were amplified, and this amplification served to estimate nucleated cell counts. Repertoires were generated with immunoSEQ multiplex PCR, while TCRdb's copy carries only in-frame clones and drops some. The V and J calls and the clone size are those of that table, but D and trimming were determined from the DNA. The table has 200,000 to 300,000 clones, approximately 81% seen once; the top ten hold 4.2%.

The rearrangement links TRBV13 to TRBJ2-1; 8 bases line up with TRBD2. The specimen was peripheral blood. The clonotype originates from a man aged 55-75 years with acute or convalescent COVID-19. The CDR3, as DNA: TGTGCCAGCAGCTTAGAAAGCGGGGGCTTCTACAATGAGCAGTTCTTC. It specifies CASSLESGGFYNEQFF.